This TCR beta chain stems from a study of blood T cell repertoires in COVID-19. Study overall: T cells, B-cell-depleted T cells, or PBMCs provided the cDNA or gDNA that served as material.

The data were produced by immunoSEQ multiplex PCR, yet TCRdb's version contains in-frame clones alone and is incomplete. The table includes over 350,000 clones, about nine tenths detected once. This CDR3 region has 13 residues. CDR1 is SGHVS, CDR2 FQNEAQ, per germline. Trimming removed 4 bases from V and 5 bases from J, with 9 bases in between. Source material: peripheral blood. The sequence was obtained from a woman between 25 and 40 years old with active or convalescent COVID-19. V gene TRBV7-8 combines with J gene TRBJ1-5, with D possibly being TRBD1 (5 bases). CDR3 protein: CASSSGLDQPQHF. DNA for the CDR3: TGTGCCAGCAGCTCAGGGCTGGATCAGCCCCAGCATTTT.